This paragraph covers one T cell receptor (beta chain) sequence. Its antigen is not identified. This sample is drawn from a study of blood T cells in healthy people across ages. The CDR3 is 13 residues long. The germline V gene encodes CDR1 SGDLS and CDR2 YYNGEE. The V end lost 3 bases, the J end lost 10 bases, and 13 bases lay between the germline ends. The authors ran a second PCR of roughly 7 to 11 cycles using a sample-barcoded 5' primer and a J-beta primer mix. TCRdb recomputed calls from the 5' RACE reads with MiXCR, one row per CDR3 protein. The sample records approximately 1.5 million distinct CDR3 sequences, roughly 32% being singletons. Broader study findings: Older individuals had lower TCR beta diversity per million T cells (the decline was roughly linear).

For every donor, a draw yielded 9.5 to 10 milliliters of peripheral blood. The chain is built from TRBV9 and TRBJ1-4; TRBD1 might be the D (5 bases). Input material: blood. This receptor was identified in a woman aged 25 to 39 in good health. The CDR3 DNA reads as TGTGCCAGCAGCGAGGGGCCGGGTGGAAAACTGTTTTTT. Its translation: CASSEGPGGKLFF. The full variable domain, rest sourced from reference TRBV9 and TRBJ1-4, is DSGVTQTPKHLITATGQRVTLRCSPRSGDLSVYWYQQSLDQGLQFLIQYYNGEERAKGNILERFSAQQFPDLHSELNLSSLELGDSALYFCASSEGPGGKLFFGSGTQLSVL.